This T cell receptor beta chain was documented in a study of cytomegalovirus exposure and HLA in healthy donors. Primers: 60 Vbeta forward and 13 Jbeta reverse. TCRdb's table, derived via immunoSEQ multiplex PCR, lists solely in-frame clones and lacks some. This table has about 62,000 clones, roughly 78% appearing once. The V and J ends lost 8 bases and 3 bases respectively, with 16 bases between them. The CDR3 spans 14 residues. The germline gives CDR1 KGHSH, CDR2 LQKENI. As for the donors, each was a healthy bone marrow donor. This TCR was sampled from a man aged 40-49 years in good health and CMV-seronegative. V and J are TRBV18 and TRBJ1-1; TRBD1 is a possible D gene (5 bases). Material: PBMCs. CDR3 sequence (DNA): TGTGCCAGCAAAAATCAGGGCGGGGACACTGAAGCTTTCTTT. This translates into CASKNQGGDTEAFF.